This is a list of T cell receptor beta chains from one sample in a study of T cell responses to AZD1222 COVID-19 vaccine. Method: immunoSEQ multiplex PCR; TCRdb's copy keeps in-frame clones and lacks some. This table holds around 220,000 clones, about 94% found once. Here the sequenced sample was peripheral blood, taken 28 days after the second dose of the MenACWY control vaccine. The receptors originated from an adult who received the MenACWY meningococcal vaccine as a control. Each CDR3 is given with its conserved first and last residue. Each record gives: V gene, D gene, J gene, clone size, CDR3 DNA, CDR3 protein. D genes are given only for firm matches. For some rows the clone size is stated as once, few or many, or as a class when expanded; others skip it.

>TRBV9|NA|TRBJ1-1|once
TGTGCCAGCAGCGTAGGGGTCAGTGGGGAGACTGAAGCTTTCTTT
CASSVGVSGETEAFF
>TRBV6-5|NA|TRBJ1-6|once
TGTGCCACTACGCCCGGACGGACCTATAATTCACCCCTCCACTTT
CATTPGRTYNSPLHF
>TRBV20-1|TRBD1|TRBJ1-1|NA
TGCAGTGCTGACCAGGGGGGAGCTTTCTTT
CSADQGGAFF
>TRBV6-5|NA|TRBJ2-7|NA
TGTGCCAGCAGTTACGGGGACGGTCGCTCCTACGAGCAGTACTTC
CASSYGDGRSYEQYF
>TRBV27|NA|TRBJ2-1|NA
TGTGCCAGCAGTCCGGGGGGCGGCTCCTACAATGAGCAGTTCTTC
CASSPGGGSYNEQFF
>TRBV6-1|TRBD1|TRBJ1-4|NA
TGTGCCAGCAGTGAAGAGGATTACAGGGGGGCGGAAAAACTGTTTTTT
CASSEEDYRGAEKLFF
>TRBV9|TRBD1|TRBJ1-2|NA
TGTGCCAGCAGCGTAGCAGGGGGGACAGCGAGTCCACCGGAAGGCTACACCTTC
CASSVAGGTASPPEGYTF
>TRBV9|TRBD1|TRBJ2-1|NA
TGTGCCAGCACCGGGGACAGCAACTCCTACAATGAGCAGTTCTTC
CASTGDSNSYNEQFF
>TRBV28|NA|TRBJ1-5|NA
TGTGCCAGCAGCCGGGGGGGGAATAGCAATCAGCCCCAGCATTTT
CASSRGGNSNQPQHF
>TRBV4-2|NA|TRBJ2-5|NA
TGTGCCAGCAGCCAAGCGAGGGTGACGGAAGGCGAGACCCAGTACTTC
CASSQARVTEGETQYF
>TRBV9|NA|TRBJ2-7|NA
TGTGCCAGCAGCCCTTCCTTAGTCTGGGACGAGCAGTACTTC
CASSPSLVWDEQYF
>TRBV19|NA|TRBJ1-2|NA
TGTGCCAGTAGTATAGATGGGCAGTATGGCTACACCTTC
CASSIDGQYGYTF
>TRBV18|TRBD1|TRBJ1-5|once
TGTGCCAGCTCCCCCGACAGGGAAGATCAGCCCCAGCATTTT
CASSPDREDQPQHF
>TRBV6-5|TRBD1|TRBJ1-1|NA
TGTGCCATGCGACAGGGGGATACTGCTTTCTTT
CAMRQGDTAFF
>TRBV2|NA|TRBJ1-1|NA
TGTGCCAGCAGTTCCGGGGAAAACATGAACACTGAAGCTTTCTTT
CASSSGENMNTEAFF
>TRBV3-1/TRBV3-2|TRBD2|TRBJ2-5|NA
TGTGCCAGCAGCCTGCGGAGGATCGGGGGGGCAGAGACCCAGTACTTC
CASSLRRIGGAETQYF
>TRBV5-1|NA|TRBJ2-7|NA
TGCGCCAGCAGCCTCCGCGCGGGCTACGAGCAGTACTTC
CASSLRAGYEQYF
>TRBV15|NA|TRBJ1-4|NA
TGTGCCACCAGCAGAGAGAACCCCTACCAGGGCTCTAATGAAAAACTGTTTTTT
CATSRENPYQGSNEKLFF
>TRBV9|TRBD1|TRBJ1-4|NA
TGTGCCAGCAGGGGACAGGGGATAACTGAAAAACTGTTTTTT
CASRGQGITEKLFF
>TRBV28|NA|TRBJ2-4|NA
TGTGCCAGCAGGACGTTAGCCAAAAACATTCAGTACTTC
CASRTLAKNIQYF
>TRBV4-3|NA|TRBJ1-5|NA
TGCGCCAGCAGCCAAGAACGCAATCAGCCCCAGCATTTT
CASSQERNQPQHF
>TRBV6-5|NA|TRBJ2-7|NA
TGTGCCAGTGGGGGATACGAGCAGTACTTC
CASGGYEQYF
>TRBV7-3|NA|TRBJ2-1|NA
TGTGCCAGCAGCCCGGAGGGCAGGGCCGAGGGGTTTTATGAGCAGTTCTTC
CASSPEGRAEGFYEQFF
>TRBV28|NA|TRBJ1-3|NA
TGTGCCAGCAGTCGCCCATCAGGAGCTGGAAACACCATATATTTT
CASSRPSGAGNTIYF
>TRBV21-1|NA|TRBJ2-1|NA
TGTGCCAGCAGCAAAGAGGACGGGGGGGCAGAGCGGTTCTTC
CASSKEDGGAERFF
>TRBV5-5|NA|TRBJ1-6|NA
TGTGCCAGCAGGCCATCGGGGGGTAATTCACCCCTCCACTTT
CASRPSGGNSPLHF
>TRBV9|NA|TRBJ2-3|NA
TGTGCCAGCAGCCCCGGGAGTGTGAATACGCAGTATTTT
CASSPGSVNTQYF
>TRBV15|NA|TRBJ1-4|NA
TGTGCCACCAGCAGAGATCGCAGGACTCTTAATGAAAAACTGTTTTTT
CATSRDRRTLNEKLFF
>TRBV4-1|TRBD2|TRBJ2-7|once
TGCGCCAGCAGCCAAGTCGACCTCGGACTAGCGGGCCCTTACGAGCAGTACTTC
CASSQVDLGLAGPYEQYF
>TRBV27|NA|TRBJ1-2|NA
TGTGCCAGCAGTCTAACGGGACGGATCTATGGCTACACCTTC
CASSLTGRIYGYTF
>TRBV2|NA|TRBJ2-3|NA
TGTGCCAGCGCCAGCTTTAACTCAGATACGCAGTATTTT
CASASFNSDTQYF
>TRBV19|NA|TRBJ2-2|NA
TGTGCCAGTAGTATCCCTTTCGCAGAGGACCTTCCCGGGGAGCTGTTTTTT
CASSIPFAEDLPGELFF
>TRBV30|NA|TRBJ1-4|once
TGTGCCTGCACGAAGGGAGGGGGGAATGAAAAACTGTTTTTT
CACTKGGGNEKLFF
>TRBV19|TRBD2|TRBJ2-7|once
TGTGCCAGTAGTTCCCGGACTAGAGACTACGAGCAGTACTTC
CASSSRTRDYEQYF
>TRBV7-8|NA|TRBJ1-3|NA
TGTGCCAGCAGCTTCGCGTCGGGAAGTGGAAACACCATATATTTT
CASSFASGSGNTIYF
>TRBV10-3|NA|TRBJ1-2|few
TGTGCATGCGGGCAGGCCTTAGCTAACTATGGCTACACCTTC
CACGQALANYGYTF
>TRBV28|TRBD1|TRBJ1-2|NA
TGTGCCAGCACGCCGGGACAGGGGGTCTCTGGCTACACCTTC
CASTPGQGVSGYTF
>TRBV4-1|NA|TRBJ2-2|NA
TGCGCCAGCAGCCACACAGGGACGAACACCGGGGAGCTGTTTTTT
CASSHTGTNTGELFF
>TRBV27|NA|TRBJ2-1|once
TGTGCCAGCAGCCGGGGACCCGTCGCGGGTGGTGAGCAGTTCTTC
CASSRGPVAGGEQFF
>TRBV27|NA|TRBJ2-3|NA
TGTGCCAGTCATCGCAGGGGCGATTCAGATACGCAGTATTTT
CASHRRGDSDTQYF
>TRBV15|TRBD1|TRBJ2-2|once
TGTGCCACCAGCAGAGATCGAGGGGGCGCGGCCGGGGAGCTGTTTTTT
CATSRDRGGAAGELFF
>TRBV5-1|NA|TRBJ1-2|NA
TGCGCCAGCAGCTTGGTTGGTACGCAGGGCCACTATGGCTACACCTTC
CASSLVGTQGHYGYTF
>TRBV7-8|NA|TRBJ2-3|NA
TGTGCCAGCAGCTCTATCACAGATACGCAGTATTTT
CASSSITDTQYF
>TRBV9|NA|TRBJ1-1|NA
TGTGCCAGCAGCCTATCCATCTCCGACCTTGCTTTCTTT
CASSLSISDLAFF
>TRBV9|NA|TRBJ1-1|NA
TGTGCCAGCAGCGTAGTAGGGCAGTATACTGAAGCTTTCTTT
CASSVVGQYTEAFF
>TRBV2|NA|TRBJ1-5|NA
TGTGCCAGCAGTGACAGGGAGGTAAATCAGCCCCAGCATTTT
CASSDREVNQPQHF
>TRBV5-1|NA|TRBJ1-5|NA
TGCGCCAGCAGCTTGGATCTGGGTAGCAATCAGCCCCAGCATTTT
CASSLDLGSNQPQHF
>TRBV7-3|TRBD2|TRBJ2-3|once
TGTGCCAGCAGCCCGGTGGCGGGGGGGCCTCGCGCAGATACGCAGTATTTT
CASSPVAGGPRADTQYF
>TRBV7-3|NA|TRBJ2-7|NA
TGTGCCAGCAGCTTAGGACTAACCGGCCACGAGCAGTACTTC
CASSLGLTGHEQYF
>TRBV3-1/TRBV3-2|TRBD2|TRBJ2-1|NA
TGTGCCAGCAGCCTTGGGACTAGCGGGTACAATGAGCAGTTCTTC
CASSLGTSGYNEQFF
>TRBV7-9|NA|TRBJ2-2|NA
TGTGCCAGCAGCTTAGTTGTTGCAGGGGAGAACACCGGGGAGCTGTTTTTT
CASSLVVAGENTGELFF
>TRBV6-5|NA|TRBJ1-6|NA
TGTGCCAGCAGTACGGTCAGGGGTATATCACCCCTCCACTTT
CASSTVRGISPLHF
>TRBV7-3|NA|TRBJ2-5|NA
TGTGCCAGCAGCTTGGGCAGAGGAGAGACCCAGTACTTC
CASSLGRGETQYF
>TRBV24-1|TRBD1|TRBJ1-2|NA
TGTGCCACCAGTGATCGGGACAGGGCTTATGGCTACACCTTC
CATSDRDRAYGYTF
>TRBV29-1|TRBD1|TRBJ1-4|NA
TGCAGCGTTGTCTCGGCGACAGGGAATGAAAAACTGTTTTTT
CSVVSATGNEKLFF